The rows below give T cell receptor beta chains drawn from one sample of a study of T cell changes during pregnancy in multiple sclerosis. TCRdb keeps only in-frame clones here, not all; method: immunoSEQ multiplex PCR. The sample comprises 50,000 to 70,000 clones, 93% of which are singletons, and under 2% rests with the top ten. The input for sequencing was peripheral blood, taken after pregnancy. The receptors here all came from a female donor with multiple sclerosis, enrolled in a pregnancy study. Both conserved end residues are part of each CDR3. Each record gives: CDR3 length, J gene, D gene, V gene, clone size, CDR3 DNA, CDR3 protein. D genes are given only for firm matches. The size entry is marked missing in some rows and otherwise reads once, few, many or a size class.

15,TRBJ2-7,-,TRBV7-2,few,TGTGCCAGCGGGCCCCCTGGAGGGAGAGGGAACGAGCAGTACTTC,CASGPPGGRGNEQYF
15,TRBJ1-1,-,TRBV28,-,TGTGCCAGCAGTTTTAAACGATTGAGAGGCACTGAAGCTTTCTTT,CASSFKRLRGTEAFF
15,TRBJ2-1,-,TRBV6-5,-,TGTGCCAGCAGCCAGGATATGTACTCCTACAATGAGCAGTTCTTC,CASSQDMYSYNEQFF
11,TRBJ2-1,-,TRBV10-3,-,TGTGCCATCAAGGGGGGGAATGAGCAGTTCTTC,CAIKGGNEQFF
14,TRBJ2-7,TRBD1,TRBV7-8,-,TGTGCCAGCAGCTCCGGGACAGGGGGCACCGTGCAGTACTTC,CASSSGTGGTVQYF
15,TRBJ2-3,TRBD1,TRBV18,-,TGTGCCAGCTCAACTCGGACAGGGATCACAGATACGCAGTATTTT,CASSTRTGITDTQYF
15,TRBJ1-6,-,TRBV6-6,-,TGTGCCAGCAGCCCCGCCAGGTCCTATAATTCACCCCTCCACTTT,CASSPARSYNSPLHF
16,TRBJ2-3,-,TRBV5-6,-,TGTGCCAGCAGCGGAGGGACAGCCCCGGGCACAGATACGCAGTATTTT,CASSGGTAPGTDTQYF
12,TRBJ2-7,TRBD1,TRBV19,-,TGTGCCAGTAGTAAGGACAGGGTGGTTCTGTACTTC,CASSKDRVVLYF
17,TRBJ2-7,TRBD2,TRBV19,-,TGTGCCAGTAGTGGAGCCAGAGTCAGCGGGAGTATGTACGAGCAGTACTTC,CASSGARVSGSMYEQYF
15,TRBJ2-7,TRBD2,TRBV27,-,TGTGCCAGCAGCCCGGGACTAGGAGTCTCCTACGAGCAGTACTTC,CASSPGLGVSYEQYF
12,TRBJ1-1,-,TRBV6-6,-,TGTGCCAGCAGTCCAGAGGGCACTGAAGCTTTCTTT,CASSPEGTEAFF
12,TRBJ2-7,-,TRBV29-1,-,TGCAGCGTACGGGACAACTCCTACGAGCAGTACTTC,CSVRDNSYEQYF
11,TRBJ2-1,-,TRBV7-9,once,TGTGCCAGCAGGCTACACAATGAGCAGTTCTTC,CASRLHNEQFF
13,TRBJ1-1,-,TRBV7-2,-,TGTGCCAGCAGCTTAGGGTCGGGGGCTGAAGCTTTCTTT,CASSLGSGAEAFF
15,TRBJ1-3,-,TRBV5-6,-,TGTGCCAGCAGCTGGTCGGGATTTTTCGGAAACACCATATATTTT,CASSWSGFFGNTIYF
12,TRBJ2-3,-,TRBV29-1,-,TGCAGCGTTGCCATCAACACAGATACGCAGTATTTT,CSVAINTDTQYF
13,TRBJ2-3,-,TRBV28,-,TGTGCCAGCAGTGCACCAGGGGTGGGTACGCAGTATTTT,CASSAPGVGTQYF
16,TRBJ2-7,TRBD2,TRBV7-7,-,TGTGCTAGCAGCTTACCCCCAACTAGCGGAGGCTACGAGCAGTACTTC,CASSLPPTSGGYEQYF
14,TRBJ2-3,TRBD2,TRBV9,-,TGTGCCAGCAGCGGGGAGGGAGGCACAGATACGCAGTATTTT,CASSGEGGTDTQYF
16,TRBJ1-5,TRBD1,TRBV10-1,-,TGCGCCAGCAGTGTTTCCGGGACAGGGAACAATCAGCCCCAGCATTTT,CASSVSGTGNNQPQHF
18,TRBJ2-7,TRBD2,TRBV10-1,-,TGCGCCAGCAGTGAATTCAGGGTGGGGACTAGCGGGATGGGAGAGCAGTACTTC,CASSEFRVGTSGMGEQYF
14,TRBJ2-2,-,TRBV7-2,-,TGTGCCAGCAGCTCAGGGAGGGGGACCGGGGAGCTGTTTTTT,CASSSGRGTGELFF
14,TRBJ2-7,-,TRBV29-1,-,TGCAGCGTTGAAGGGGCAGGGGGGACGTACGAGCAGTACTTC,CSVEGAGGTYEQYF
14,TRBJ2-7,TRBD2,TRBV14,-,TGTGCCAGCAGCCATAGCGGGAGCGGCTACGAGCAGTACTTC,CASSHSGSGYEQYF
14,TRBJ2-1,TRBD2,TRBV29-1,-,TGCAGCGTTGAACTAGCGGGAGCCTACAATGAGCAGTTCTTC,CSVELAGAYNEQFF
14,TRBJ2-3,-,TRBV7-2,-,TGTGCCAGCAGCTCCGAGTTTTTTACAGATACGCAGTATTTT,CASSSEFFTDTQYF
16,TRBJ2-3,-,TRBV6-1,-,TGTGCCAGCAGTGTAAGGGGACTCCGAGTCACAGATACGCAGTATTTT,CASSVRGLRVTDTQYF
14,TRBJ1-1,-,TRBV28,few,TGTGCCAGCAGTTTAGGTGGGCTGAACACTGAAGCTTTCTTT,CASSLGGLNTEAFF
13,TRBJ2-7,-,TRBV6-5,-,TGTGCCATAAGACAGGCGGCCTCCTACGAGCAGTACTTC,CAIRQAASYEQYF
15,TRBJ1-2,TRBD1,TRBV5-1,-,TGCGCCAGCAGCTTGGATTACGGACAGGGGCGCGGCTACACCTTC,CASSLDYGQGRGYTF
13,TRBJ1-4,TRBD1,TRBV5-5,-,TGTGCCAGCAGGACAGGGCCTAATGAAAAACTGTTTTTT,CASRTGPNEKLFF
13,TRBJ2-5,-,TRBV6-1,-,TGTGCCAGCAGTGTAGGGAGTGTGGAGACCCAGTACTTC,CASSVGSVETQYF
16,TRBJ1-2,-,TRBV7-9,-,TGTGCCAGCAGCTTCGGGAGTGGAGACCTTTTATATGGCTACACCTTC,CASSFGSGDLLYGYTF
14,TRBJ2-7,TRBD2,TRBV30,-,TGTGCCTGGGAACCTAGCGGCAATTCCTACGAGCAGTACTTC,CAWEPSGNSYEQYF
15,TRBJ2-7,TRBD1,TRBV11-3,-,TGTGCCAGCAGCCGACAGGGGACAGGCTCCTACGAGCAGTACTTC,CASSRQGTGSYEQYF
14,TRBJ2-5,-,TRBV11-1,-,TGTGCCAGCAGCCCGGAACTATCGCAAGAGACCCAGTACTTC,CASSPELSQETQYF
13,TRBJ2-1,-,TRBV7-2,-,TGTGCCAGCAGCTTAGCGATGAGTGTTGAGCAGTTCTTC,CASSLAMSVEQFF
11,TRBJ2-7,-,TRBV11-2,-,TGTGCCAGCAGCTCCACTAGCGAGCAGTACTTC,CASSSTSEQYF
13,TRBJ1-1,-,TRBV4-2,few,TGTGCCAGCAGCCCACCGGGAAACACTGAAGCTTTCTTT,CASSPPGNTEAFF
19,TRBJ1-1,TRBD1,TRBV28,-,TGTGCCAGCAGTTTTGTAGAGCTCAACAGTGGAACAGGGGGGTCTGAAGCTTTCTTT,CASSFVELNSGTGGSEAFF
16,TRBJ1-4,TRBD1,TRBV18,-,TGTGCCAGCTCACCCGAGACAGGGGGACCTAATGAAAAACTGTTTTTT,CASSPETGGPNEKLFF
15,TRBJ2-2,TRBD1,TRBV29-1,-,TGCAGCGTTGATTTGGGACAGGGGTCCACCGGGGAGCTGTTTTTT,CSVDLGQGSTGELFF
16,TRBJ2-7,TRBD1,TRBV4-1,-,TGCGCCAGCAGCCACTCCCGGGACAGGAAAACCTACGAGCAGTACTTC,CASSHSRDRKTYEQYF
15,TRBJ2-7,TRBD2,TRBV6-6,-,TGTGCCAGCAGCCTAGGACTAGCGGGAAAGTTGGAGCAGTACTTC,CASSLGLAGKLEQYF
15,TRBJ2-7,TRBD2,TRBV7-2,-,TGTGCCAGCAGCCCGGGGGGGGCGGGAGGACGGGAGCAGTACTTC,CASSPGGAGGREQYF
14,TRBJ2-6,-,TRBV28,-,TGTGCCAGCAGCGACAGTTTAGGGGCCAACGTCCTGACTTTC,CASSDSLGANVLTF
15,TRBJ2-7,-,TRBV27,-,TGTGCCAGCAGTCGCACCGGGACTCCCCTTTACGAGCAGTACTTC,CASSRTGTPLYEQYF
16,TRBJ2-5,TRBD2,TRBV19,-,TGTGCCAGTAGTATAGAGGTGACTAGCGGGAGAGAGACCCAGTACTTC,CASSIEVTSGRETQYF
17,TRBJ2-5,TRBD1,TRBV7-2,-,TGTGCCAGCAGCCGAGTCGCAACAGGGGGCAAACAAGAGACCCAGTACTTC,CASSRVATGGKQETQYF
14,TRBJ1-3,-,TRBV7-8,-,TGTGCCAGCAGCTTACGGGGATCTGGAAACACCATATATTTT,CASSLRGSGNTIYF
13,TRBJ2-1,-,TRBV7-9,-,TGTGCCAGCAGCTTAGCCCGGCAGGGTGAGCAGTTCTTC,CASSLARQGEQFF
13,TRBJ1-2,-,TRBV19,-,TGTGCCAGTAGTATAGGCCCGGCGGATGGCTACACCTTC,CASSIGPADGYTF
14,TRBJ2-1,-,TRBV28,once,TGTGCCAGTGCTGGTGTGTCAGCGTACAATGAGCAGTTCTTC,CASAGVSAYNEQFF
18,TRBJ1-5,TRBD1,TRBV5-6,-,TGTGCCAGCAGCTTGACAGGGGGCGGATGGTTGAGCAATCAGCCCCAGCATTTT,CASSLTGGGWLSNQPQHF